This TCR beta chain was identified during a study of CD8+CD57+ T cells in acquired aplastic anemia. Study overall: DNA from sorted CD4+ and CD8+ cells averaged about 3.2 ug. Study-wide points: Overlap between patients and controls comprised about 28 CD8+ CDR3 sequences. Controls did not differ significantly from patients in CD8+ Simpson's diversity.

This clonotype has only a few counts. Its antigen is not identified. Genomic DNA served as template for TCR beta VDJ and CDR3 profiling. Via MiXCR, TCRdb re-called the reads, giving one row per CDR3 protein. The data contain approximately 190,000 distinct CDR3 sequences, about 64% of them singletons. The source of this sequence is a human donor with severe aplastic anemia or a healthy control (not recorded which). Source material: sorted CD4+, CD8+, or CD8+CD57+ T cells (not recorded which) from PBMCs.

The CDR3 coding sequence is TGTGCCAGCAGCGTACGTCCAGGGCCAGGCTACGAGCAGTACTTC. Residues: CASSVRPGPGYEQYF. The rearrangement joins TRBV12-3 or TRBV12-4 to TRBJ2-7; maybe TRBD1 (5 bases). Trimming pared 6 bases from V and 3 bases from J, leaving 18 bases between. The CDR3 is 15 residues long.